The entry below gives a single TCR beta chain sequence along with its context. This specimen belongs to a study of control samples from healthy donors and cancer patients. Clones were read by immunoSEQ multiplex PCR, and TCRdb kept only the in-frame ones, dropping some. The sample contains 84,000 or so clones, approximately 82% of which appear only once. Germline V gene data show CDR1 as MNHEY and CDR2 as SMNVEV (reference sequence). After removal of 5 bases from V and 5 bases from J, the junction contained 8 bases not matched to a gene. The CDR3 is 16 amino acids. The chain combines TRBV27 with TRBJ2-2; 10 bases fit TRBD1. This sequence originates from a man between 60 and 70 years old with head and neck cancer. Sequenced input: PBMCs. The CDR3: CASSGWTGGGTGELFF. CDR3 DNA: TGTGCCAGCAGTGGATGGACAGGGGGAGGAACCGGGGAGCTGTTTTTT.